Presented here are 23 T cell receptor beta chains from one specimen sequenced in a study of CD8+ T cells in alopecia areata. Treatment specified: oral pan-JAK inhibitor, 5-10 mg twice daily. Once RNA had been extracted, it was reverse transcribed into cDNA to act as the sequencing template. Assay: immunoSEQ multiplex PCR; the TCRdb copy retains only in-frame clones and omits some. This table holds 200,000 or so clones, 58% found once. Sample: CD4+ T cells sorted from blood, taken at week 24, from a patient treated with tofacitinib. These receptors came from a human donor with alopecia areata.

The sample holds a few counts of this clone. The chain recombines TRBV5-1 with TRBJ2-7; 9 bases align to TRBD2. Germline V CDR1 and CDR2: SGHRS, YFSETQ. The CDR3 is made up of 14 amino acids. J was trimmed by 3 bases and V by 3 bases; bases with no gene match: 4. CDR3 protein: CASSSIAGVYEQYF. In DNA, the CDR3 is TGCGCCAGCAGCTCCATAGCGGGAGTCTACGAGCAGTACTTC.

V and J are TRBV7-9 and TRBJ1-2; D is perhaps TRBD1 (6 bases). Per germline, CDR1 SEHNR and CDR2 FQNEAQ (reference sequence). Trimming removed 1 base from V and 4 bases from J, with 7 bases in between. The CDR3 is 13 amino acids. CDR3 sequence (DNA): TGTGCCAGCAGCTTAGGGACAGTCTATGGCTACACCTTC. Translating it yields CASSLGTVYGYTF. Drawing the rest from reference TRBV7-9 and TRBJ1-2, the complete variable domain is DTGVSQNPRHKITKRGQNVTFRCDPISEHNRLYWYRQTLGQGPEFLTYFQNEAQLEKSRLLSDRFSAERPKGSFSTLEIQRTEQGDSAMYLCASSLGTVYGYTFGSGTRLTVV.

This clone has a handful of counts. The chain links TRBV29-1 to TRBJ2-5, with 10 nucleotides matching TRBD2. The CDR3 has 14 amino acids. The germline gives CDR1 SQVTM, CDR2 ANQGSEA. Trimming at V came to 6 bases and at J to 4 bases, leaving 8 bases not matched to a gene. As DNA, the CDR3 is TGCAGCGTCCTCCTTAGGACTAGCGGAGAGACCCAGTACTTC. This codes for CSVLLRTSGETQYF.

This rearrangement joins TRBV4-1 to TRBJ2-1; D is unclear. The germline CDR1 and CDR2 sequences are MGHRA and YSYEKL. V lost 3 bases, J lost 0 bases, and 12 bases lay in between. The CDR3 runs 16 residues. The CDR3 region is CASSHLSHSSYNEQFF. The CDR3 DNA follows: TGCGCCAGCAGCCACCTTAGCCACAGCTCCTACAATGAGCAGTTCTTC.

The V and J genes are TRBV10-3 and TRBJ2-2, with 11 bases matching TRBD2. Germline V gene sequence: CDR1 ENHRY, CDR2 SYGVKD. V lost 5 bases to trimming and J lost 6 bases; unmatched junction nucleotides: 8. CDR3 size: 16 residues. The CDR3 region is CAISNHRTSGSGELFF. CDR3 coding DNA: TGTGCCATCAGTAACCACAGGACTAGCGGGTCCGGGGAGCTGTTTTTT.

This clone showed up just once. The chain is built from TRBV6-6 and TRBJ1-5, with 8 bases that match TRBD1. The CDR3 is 13 residues long. Germline-derived CDR1 and CDR2 are MNHNY and SVGAGI (reference sequence). The V and J ends lost 6 bases and 7 bases, in that order; junction bases with no gene match: 5. The CDR3 nucleotides read TGTGCCAGCAGGGACAGGGTGGAGCAGCCCCAGCATTTT. It encodes CASRDRVEQPQHF.

The chain is built from TRBV28 and TRBJ1-1; D gene ambiguous. CDR3 size: 11 residues. V lost 7 bases to trimming and J lost 1 base, with 4 bases between them. CDR1 is MDHEN and CDR2 is SYDVKM in the germline V gene. The CDR3 sequence is CASTWNTEAFF. The CDR3 DNA sequence: TGTGCCAGCACCTGGAACACTGAAGCTTTCTTT.

The chain recombines TRBV29-1 with TRBJ2-5, with D possibly being TRBD2 (6 bases). With 0 bases removed from V and 5 bases from J, the gap between germline ends came to 16 bases. The germline V gene encodes CDR1 SQVTM and CDR2 ANQGSEA. The CDR3 sequence is 15 residues long. CDR3 loop: CSVEDPRSGGETQYF. The CDR3 bases are TGCAGCGTTGAAGATCCACGGAGCGGAGGGGAGACCCAGTACTTC.

Worth noting for this clone: This specimen includes other DNA sequences encoding the same CDR3. This chain connects TRBV9 to TRBJ2-6; D gene ambiguous. CDR1 is SGDLS and CDR2 is YYNGEE in the germline V gene. The CDR3 extends over 15 amino acids. The V end was cut by 0 bases, the J end by 0 bases, with 4 bases between. CDR3 nucleotides: TGTGCCAGCAGCGTAGGGGGCTCTGGGGCCAACGTCCTGACTTTC. Amino acid sequence: CASSVGGSGANVLTF.

The chain joins TRBV29-1 to TRBJ1-1, with 7 bases aligning to TRBD1. The CDR3 has 14 amino acids. V dropped 8 bases and J dropped 1; count of bases not matched to a gene: 10. Germline V gives CDR1 SQVTM, CDR2 ANQGSEA. The CDR3 DNA sequence: TGCAGCACTCGACAGGGAAGGGGGAACACTGAAGCTTTCTTT. This translates into CSTRQGRGNTEAFF.

A remark on this clone: Other DNA sequences of this sample code for an identical CDR3. The chain joins TRBV7-9 to TRBJ2-5; D call uncertain. Germline CDR1 reads SEHNR; CDR2 reads FQNEAQ (reference sequence). V lost 2 bases, J lost 5 bases, and 3 bases lay in between. This CDR3 spans 11 amino acids. The CDR3 bases are TGTGCCAGCAGCTTACAGGAGACCCAGTACTTC. This translates into CASSLQETQYF. Filled out from reference TRBV7-9 and TRBJ2-5, the complete variable domain reads DTGVSQNPRHKITKRGQNVTFRCDPISEHNRLYWYRQTLGQGPEFLTYFQNEAQLEKSRLLSDRFSAERPKGSFSTLEIQRTEQGDSAMYLCASSLQETQYFGPGTRLLVL.

V and J are TRBV29-1 and TRBJ2-1; 9 bases match TRBD1. Germline V lookup: CDR1 SQVTM, CDR2 ANQGSEA. V trimming: 7 bases; J trimming: 7 bases; junction bases outside the gene matches: 11. The CDR3 runs 14 residues. In DNA form, the CDR3 reads TGCAGCGCCGGGCCCGGGACAGGGAGGAATGAGCAGTTCTTC. Protein sequence: CSAGPGTGRNEQFF.

Only a few counts were recorded for this clone. The chain couples TRBV7-3 to TRBJ2-3, with a weak D call TRBD1 (5 bases). From germline, CDR1 is SGHTA and CDR2 FQGTGA. The CDR3 is 15 residues long. V was cut by 6 bases and J by 3 bases, with 16 bases left in between. CDR3 bases: TGTGCCAGCAGTACAGGCGTCCAAAGTACAGATACGCAGTATTTT. As protein: CASSTGVQSTDTQYF.

The chain uses TRBV2 and TRBJ2-2; D gene ambiguous. Germline loops: CDR1 SNHLY, CDR2 FYNNEI. V lost 2 bases, J lost 6 bases, and 7 bases lay in between. The CDR3 totals 13 residues. For the CDR3, the DNA is TGTGCCAGCAGTGAATGGGTCTCCGGGGAGCTGTTTTTT. Protein product: CASSEWVSGELFF. The whole variable domain, remainder taken from reference TRBV2 and TRBJ2-2, is EPEVTQTPSHQVTQMGQEVILRCVPISNHLYFYWYRQILGQKVEFLVSFYNNEISEKSEIFDDQFSVERPDGSNFTLKIRSTKLEDSAMYFCASSEWVSGELFFGEGSRLTVL.

This clone was observed a handful of times. The chain links TRBV7-2 to TRBJ1-5; 9 bases are shared with TRBD1. Germline-derived CDR1 and CDR2 are SGHTA and FQGNSA. CDR3 length: 16 residues. V trimming: 5 bases; J trimming: 7 bases; junction bases outside the gene matches: 12. CDR3 protein: CASSADGQGIRQPQHF. CDR3 in DNA: TGTGCCAGCAGCGCTGATGGACAGGGGATCCGACAGCCCCAGCATTTT.

In regard to this clone: Other DNA sequences within the sample encode an identical CDR3. The chain employs TRBV7-3 and TRBJ2-5; 10 bases align to TRBD1. Germline loops: CDR1 SGHTA, CDR2 FQGTGA. This CDR3 has 13 amino acids. The junction had 1 base not matched to a gene; V was cut back by 4 bases and J by 5 bases. CDR3 sequence: CASSSGQGETQYF. In DNA, the CDR3 is TGTGCCAGCAGCTCGGGACAGGGGGAGACCCAGTACTTC.

The chain uses TRBV7-3 and TRBJ2-5; D not resolved. This CDR3 region has 13 residues. The V gene lost 2 bases and the J gene lost 5 bases, with 9 bases spanning the gap. The germline gives CDR1 SGHTA, CDR2 FQGTGA. Here the CDR3 DNA reads TGTGCCAGCAGCTTATCCCCCTTGGAGACCCAGTACTTC. This translates into CASSLSPLETQYF.

The chain joins TRBV14 to TRBJ2-1; D uncertain. In germline, CDR1 is SGHDN, CDR2 FVKESK. The V end was cut by 1 base, the J end by 5 bases, with 6 bases between. This CDR3 comprises 13 residues. The CDR3 sequence is CASSQGPNNEQFF. CDR3 in DNA: TGTGCCAGCAGCCAAGGTCCTAACAATGAGCAGTTCTTC.

The chain recombines TRBV14 with TRBJ2-7, with TRBD1 as a possible D gene (6 bases). With 0 bases removed from V and 3 bases from J, the gap between germline ends came to 12 bases. This CDR3 spans 15 amino acids. CDR1 and CDR2 from the germline V gene are SGHDN and FVKESK. The CDR3 nucleotides are TGTGCCAGCAGCCAAGATCCAGGACAGTTCTACGAGCAGTACTTC. This sequence encodes CASSQDPGQFYEQYF.

This clone has just a few counts. This rearrangement joins TRBV25-1 to TRBJ2-7; TRBD2 is a possible D gene (7 bases). V lost 6 bases, J lost 3 bases, and 18 bases lay in between. Per the germline V gene, CDR1 is MGHDK and CDR2 is SYGVNS. This CDR3 is 15 amino acids long. CDR3 amino acids: CASSQDGGRVYEQYF. The CDR3 region has the DNA TGTGCCAGCAGCCAGGACGGGGGGCGCGTCTACGAGCAGTACTTC.

The rearrangement links TRBV28 to TRBJ1-2, with TRBD1 as a possible D gene (5 bases). Germline V CDR1 and CDR2: MDHEN, SYDVKM. Trimming left V 3 bases short and J 0 bases short, with 11 bases between. This CDR3 comprises 15 residues. The CDR3 region is CASSLSGLTNYGYTF. CDR3 in DNA: TGTGCCAGCAGTTTGTCAGGGCTCACTAACTATGGCTACACCTTC.

The V gene is TRBV28, the J gene TRBJ1-1; D is possibly TRBD1 (6 bases). Trimming left V 6 bases short and J 1 base short, with 12 bases between. The CDR3 totals 14 residues. Germline CDR1 MDHEN, CDR2 SYDVKM. The CDR3 DNA reads as TGTGCCAGCAGCCCTCCGGGACAGAACACTGAAGCTTTCTTT. It translates to CASSPPGQNTEAFF.

This clone has more than one count but fewer than ten. This chain connects TRBV29-1 to TRBJ2-2; D not resolved. CDR1 is SQVTM, CDR2 ANQGSEA, per germline. The germline V and J ends were trimmed by 3 bases and 0 bases, with 5 bases remaining between them. CDR3 length: 13 amino acids. This CDR3 is CSVDIANTGELFF. For the CDR3, the DNA is TGCAGCGTTGATATCGCGAACACCGGGGAGCTGTTTTTT.